This T cell receptor beta chain came from a study of shared clonotypes between healthy human individuals (dated by TCRdb to between 2020 and 2021). For context, the study as a whole: The cohort included three men and a couple of women between 18 and 49 years of age. For each donor, CD4 naive and CD4 memory were each run on three plates, CD8 naive on two plates, and CD8 memory on one plate. Blood TCR repertoires of roughly five healthy adults were deeply sequenced to estimate repertoire size and the extent of clonotype sharing between individuals. To increase sequencing depth and limit assay-specific biases, different laboratories used diverse techniques to prepare libraries and sequence TCR repertoires. Each donor's leukapheresis produced roughly between roughly 0.85 and 9.5 billion PBMCs.

The donors were healthy, HIV-negative adults with no recently reported acute infections or vaccinations. All donors were Caucasian adults living in Nashville, Tennessee, USA. Magnetic negative selection was used to enrich CD4+ T cells, after which naive cells were positively selected on CD45RA and the negative fraction became the memory subset. Blood was collected by leukapheresis, and PBMCs were isolated by Ficoll-Histopaque density gradient centrifugation and then cryopreserved in liquid nitrogen vapor phase. Purity and quantity of every magnetically sorted T cell population were checked by analytical flow cytometry. Genomic DNA was isolated from each sorted fraction and quantified by UV absorbance on a Nanodrop 2000c. Findings and caveats that apply to the study as a whole: About 4.5% of naive CD4, 3% to 3.5% of naive CD8, around 2.3% of memory CD4, and 0.4% of memory CD8 clonotypes were shared across a few donors. The genetic and exposure-history diversity represented was limited by the small number of donors. Sampling was restricted to blood, and TCR repertoires in tissue are likely to differ from TCR repertoires in blood. Rarefaction of sorted-subset datasets indicated incomplete sequencing despite the large sequencing depth. Estimated clonotype richness was generally larger for naive than for memory subsets. Compared with non-shared clonotypes, the clonotypes found in all four sorted-subset donors had higher generation probabilities. Pairwise subsampling led to the expectation that sequencing depth would affect the degree of clonotype sharing among donors.

The CDR3 goes from the cysteine to the phenylalanine over 17 residues. Here the CDR3 DNA is all that survives: 51 bases in frame from base 1. The germline V gene supplies CDR1 SGHTA and CDR2 FQGNSA. Trimming costs V 1 base and J 0 bases, and their ends lie 15 bases apart. Of note for this clone: Its antigen is unknown. It has no much larger one-base neighbor in the sample; base qualities were not kept.

Using the deep immunoSEQ assay, TCR CDR3 regions were amplified from genomic DNA by multiplex PCR. For each cell subset, the extracted genomic DNA was distributed evenly across all wells of several immunoSEQ 96-well plates, and each plate served as one replicate. For sorted subsets, each replicate PCR was loaded with 200 ng genomic DNA, equivalent to some 27,000 T cell genomes. Purified libraries were quantified with a Qubit 3.0 fluorometer, sized on a Bioanalyzer 2100, and re-quantified with the KAPA Library Quantification kit. Every immunoSEQ 96-well plate was sequenced on a dedicated single-read 150-cycle Illumina NextSeq 550 flow cell. On the study's bioinformatics: The immunoSEQ output contained only junctional sequences without quality scores, so filtering could not match that applied to full-length reads. To assign V/J genes and CDR3, sequences were annotated using PyIR, a Python wrapper for IgBLAST v1.9, with IMGT germline references. Reads were filtered out if the reads had weak V/J assignments (E-value above 1e-6), no CDR3, stop codons, out-of-frame junctions, or ambiguous translated residues. A V3J clonotype was defined by an identical inferred V gene, J gene, and CDR3 amino acid sequence. Percentage overlap between repertoires was computed as shared unique clonotypes divided by the size of the smaller repertoire. Three approaches were used to assess repertoire richness: RTK rarefaction, the Chao1 estimator, and Recon v2.1 estimates of unobserved clonotypes. Generation probabilities were computed with OLGA for all TCRbeta clonotypes obtained by the gDNA method from several donors. The source is immuneACCESS, and TCRdb retained only in-frame sequences with V and J called. Part of the clones is not carried over; for the studies checked, unresolved V genes explain less than half of this, and the remainder is unexplained. V and J calls and clone size are as listed in that table; D and trimming were resolved from the DNA. This sample holds 150,000 to 200,000 clones; about 93% were observed only once. Clones ranked in the top ten supply more than 0.065% of the sample.

The sequenced sample consisted of naive CD4+ T cells sorted from blood. The meaning of the sample's cell subset or site label: CD45RA+ positively selected. The sequence derives from a woman younger than 45 in good health. The V and J genes are TRBV7-2 and TRBJ1-1, with a weak D call of TRBD1 (5 bases match). The CDR3 region reads CASSLDSPGFMNTEAFF. The nucleotides read TGTGCCAGCAGCTTAGACTCGCCAGGGTTCATGAACACTGAAGCTTTCTTT.